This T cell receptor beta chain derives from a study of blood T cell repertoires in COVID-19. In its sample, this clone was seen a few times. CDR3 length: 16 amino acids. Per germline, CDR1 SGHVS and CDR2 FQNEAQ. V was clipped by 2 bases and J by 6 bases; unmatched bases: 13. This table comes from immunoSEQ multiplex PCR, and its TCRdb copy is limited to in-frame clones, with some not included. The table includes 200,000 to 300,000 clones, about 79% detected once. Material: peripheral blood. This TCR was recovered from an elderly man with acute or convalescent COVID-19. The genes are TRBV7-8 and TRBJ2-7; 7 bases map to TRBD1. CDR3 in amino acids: CASSLRSYQTGSEQYF. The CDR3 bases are TGTGCCAGCAGCTTAAGGTCCTATCAGACAGGGAGCGAGCAGTACTTC.